Listed below are T cell receptor beta chains from one sample, sequenced in a study of blood T cell repertoires in COVID-19. Data came from immunoSEQ multiplex PCR; TCRdb stores just in-frame clones and leaves some out. The table records approximately 280,000 clones, approximately 83% of them present only once. Material for sequencing was peripheral blood. The receptor set was obtained from a woman aged 70-85 years with acute or convalescent COVID-19. CDR3s include the opening cysteine and the closing phenylalanine or tryptophan. The D gene is left open where the match is weak. Clone size is not always given. Where it is, it says once, few, many or a class for expanded clones.

clone_size	d_call	v_call	j_call	cdr3_aa	cdr3_nt
-	-	TRBV6-1	TRBJ2-5	CASSEATSTETQYF	TGTGCCAGCAGTGAAGCGACTAGTACGGAGACCCAGTACTTC
-	-	TRBV5-4	TRBJ1-2	CATLRRGAWGYTF	TGTGCCACTCTCCGGCGGGGGGCGTGGGGCTACACCTTC
-	TRBD1	TRBV10-3	TRBJ1-4	CATGDRGLEKLFF	TGTGCCACCGGGGACAGGGGACTTGAAAAACTGTTTTTT
-	-	TRBV3-1/TRBV3-2	TRBJ1-3	CASSLRAGNTIYF	TGTGCCAGCAGCCTGAGGGCTGGAAACACCATATATTTT
-	-	TRBV2	TRBJ1-2	CASTLTQALGGYTF	TGTGCCAGCACCCTGACACAGGCTCTCGGTGGCTACACCTTC
-	TRBD2	TRBV18	TRBJ2-7	CASSTTSGVFYEQYF	TGTGCCAGCTCGACGACTAGCGGGGTCTTCTACGAGCAGTACTTC
-	-	TRBV12-3/TRBV12-4	TRBJ2-5	CASSYTYQETQYF	TGTGCCAGCAGTTACACGTACCAAGAGACCCAGTACTTC
-	-	TRBV15	TRBJ1-1	CATSRSEDTEAFF	TGTGCCACCAGCAGGAGCGAGGACACTGAAGCTTTCTTT
-	-	TRBV29-1	TRBJ1-2	CSVVKTGGYTF	TGCAGCGTTGTAAAGACGGGGGGCTACACCTTC
-	-	TRBV5-1	TRBJ1-1	CASSSGTLNTEAFF	TGCGCCAGCAGCTCCGGGACATTGAACACTGAAGCTTTCTTT
once	TRBD2	TRBV30	TRBJ2-1	CAWSVLADEQFF	TGTGCCTGGAGTGTACTAGCGGATGAGCAGTTCTTC
-	-	TRBV10-3	TRBJ1-6	CAIRSGTNSPLHF	TGTGCCATCAGGAGCGGGACTAATTCACCCCTCCACTTT
few	-	TRBV2	TRBJ1-2	CASSEALQGMEGYTF	TGTGCCAGCAGTGAAGCCCTTCAGGGTATGGAAGGCTACACCTTC
-	-	TRBV10-2	TRBJ2-7	CASSDFPYEQYF	TGCGCCAGCAGTGACTTTCCCTACGAGCAGTACTTC
once	-	TRBV2	TRBJ2-2	CASNRGFIINELFF	TGTGCCAGCAACAGAGGGTTCATAATAAACGAGCTGTTTTTT
once	TRBD2	TRBV5-1	TRBJ2-5	CASSEGRGGRETQYF	TGCGCCAGCAGCGAAGGCCGGGGGGGCCGGGAGACCCAGTACTTC
-	TRBD1	TRBV5-1	TRBJ2-2	CASSLVGTGNTGELFF	TGCGCCAGCAGCTTGGTAGGGACAGGAAACACCGGGGAGCTGTTTTTT
-	TRBD2	TRBV12-5	TRBJ2-5	CASGYNSGGRRETQYF	TGTGCTAGTGGTTACAATAGCGGGGGGAGGCGAGAGACCCAGTACTTC
-	TRBD1	TRBV10-3	TRBJ1-2	CAISRDRGTNYGYTF	TGTGCCATCAGTAGGGACAGGGGGACCAACTATGGCTACACCTTC
-	-	TRBV19	TRBJ2-1	CASTGFNEQFF	TGTGCCAGTACAGGGTTCAATGAGCAGTTCTTC
-	-	TRBV5-1	TRBJ2-7	CASSHTGPTYEQYF	TGCGCCAGCAGTCATACAGGGCCCACCTACGAGCAGTACTTC
-	TRBD2	TRBV5-1	TRBJ2-7	CASSLEGGREQYF	TGCGCCAGCAGCTTGGAGGGAGGGCGCGAGCAGTACTTC
-	TRBD1	TRBV5-4	TRBJ2-1	CASSFESRGLGEQFF	TGTGCCAGCAGCTTTGAGTCCAGGGGGTTAGGTGAGCAGTTCTTC
once	-	TRBV20-1	TRBJ1-5	CSASGGQGNDYQPQHF	TGCAGTGCTAGTGGGGGTCAGGGGAATGATTATCAGCCCCAGCATTTT
-	TRBD1	TRBV19	TRBJ2-5	CASSVTGQGPGTQYF	TGTGCCAGTAGTGTAACCGGACAGGGACCAGGGACCCAGTACTTC
few	TRBD1	TRBV30	TRBJ1-2	CAWTPDRGNYGYTF	TGTGCCTGGACCCCCGACAGGGGAAACTATGGCTACACCTTC
once	-	TRBV10-3	TRBJ1-5	CAISAEINQPQHF	TGTGCCATCAGTGCAGAAATCAATCAGCCCCAGCATTTT
once	-	TRBV6-1	TRBJ1-6	CASSEFRGNSPLHF	TGTGCCAGCAGTGAATTCAGGGGCAATTCACCCCTCCACTTT
-	-	TRBV11-2	TRBJ1-2	CASSLPIPRVYGYTF	TGTGCCAGCAGCTTACCCATTCCACGCGTCTATGGCTACACCTTC
-	-	TRBV5-6	TRBJ1-6	CASSVYIGGSSPLHF	TGTGCCAGCAGCGTATATATTGGAGGTAGTTCACCCCTCCACTTT
once	TRBD1	TRBV3-1/TRBV3-2	TRBJ2-7	CASSQEGTGVREQYF	TGTGCCAGCAGCCAAGAAGGGACAGGGGTCCGGGAGCAGTACTTC
-	TRBD1	TRBV18	TRBJ1-5	CASSWTGGYQPQHF	TGTGCCAGCTCATGGACAGGGGGCTATCAGCCCCAGCATTTT
-	-	TRBV19	TRBJ2-7	CASSITDSYEQYF	TGTGCCAGTAGTATAACTGACAGCTACGAGCAGTACTTC
-	-	TRBV20-1	TRBJ1-1	CSANGRGEAFF	TGCAGTGCTAACGGCCGGGGTGAAGCTTTCTTT
-	-	TRBV5-4	TRBJ2-7	CASSSRGYEQYF	TGTGCCAGCAGCTCCCGAGGTTACGAGCAGTACTTC
-	-	TRBV19	TRBJ2-3	CASRQSTDTQYF	TGTGCCAGTCGTCAGAGCACAGATACGCAGTATTTT
-	TRBD2	TRBV27	TRBJ2-1	CASSFTGGHEQFF	TGTGCCAGCAGTTTCACGGGGGGGCATGAGCAGTTCTTC
-	TRBD2	TRBV5-1	TRBJ2-2	CASSLPSTSGNIGELFF	TGCGCCAGCAGCTTACCGTCGACTAGCGGGAATATCGGGGAGCTGTTTTTT
-	TRBD1	TRBV18	TRBJ2-2	CASSPIGQGGTGELFF	TGTGCCAGCTCACCGATTGGACAGGGCGGCACCGGGGAGCTGTTTTTT
-	-	TRBV10-3	TRBJ2-1	CAISGPGGDQFF	TGTGCCATCAGTGGACCGGGGGGCGATCAGTTCTTC
-	TRBD1	TRBV19	TRBJ1-5	CASSTRQGAEYQPQHF	TGTGCCAGTAGTACGCGACAGGGGGCGGAGTATCAGCCCCAGCATTTT
-	-	TRBV5-4	TRBJ2-5	CASSLRGGKTQYF	TGTGCCAGCAGCCTGCGGGGTGGGAAGACCCAGTACTTC
-	-	TRBV6-6	TRBJ1-6	CASSSQVPPKVHF	TGTGCCAGCAGTTCTCAGGTCCCTCCGAAAGTCCACTTT
few	-	TRBV6-1	TRBJ1-4	CASSDGRTTNEKLFF	TGTGCCAGCAGTGACGGGAGAACAACTAATGAAAAACTGTTTTTT
-	-	TRBV4-1	TRBJ1-2	CASSQQTTGNYGYTF	TGCGCCAGCAGCCAGCAAACGACAGGCAACTATGGCTACACCTTC
few	TRBD2	TRBV2	TRBJ2-7	CASSVQRGVFGEQYF	TGTGCCAGCAGTGTCCAGCGGGGGGTATTTGGCGAGCAGTACTTC
once	-	TRBV7-8	TRBJ2-7	CASSSNYEQYF	TGTGCCAGCAGCTCAAACTACGAGCAGTACTTC
few	-	TRBV10-2	TRBJ1-1	CASSERDLVVF	TGCGCCAGCAGTGAACGCGATCTGGTGGTCTTT